This T cell receptor beta chain was observed in a study of blood T cell repertoires in COVID-19. The repertoire was sequenced with immunoSEQ multiplex PCR; TCRdb's copy has only in-frame clones and lacks some. The sample holds 120,000 to 150,000 clones, under 90% seen once. This CDR3 has 17 amino acids. J gave up 2 bases and V 6 bases, and 13 bases lay outside the gene matches. Looked up from germline, CDR1 is SNHLY and CDR2 is FYNNEI. The receptor's source is a man aged 50-59 years in a cohort exposed to, infected with or recovered from COVID-19 (not recorded which). The rearrangement joins TRBV2 to TRBJ1-5, with 7 nucleotides matching TRBD1. Sequencing was carried out using PBMCs or T cells enriched from blood (not recorded which). The CDR3 bases are TGTGCCAGCAGACCGGGACAGATGGGGGGTGGCAATCAGCCCCAGCATTTT. It codes for CASRPGQMGGGNQPQHF.